This TCR beta chain was identified during a study of human T cells and chemical hapten exposure. For the study at large: Alopecia areata, totalis and universalis patients, mostly female, were included.

Time point specified: patch test 2, 6 weeks after DPC sensitization. The treatment here: therapeutic diphenylcyclopropenone sensitization with weekly scalp DPC. Within the library, unique molecular identifiers were attached to each individual cDNA molecule. In TCRdb, the RACE reads were re-called with MiXCR into one record per CDR3 protein. Here the sample spans about 54,000 distinct CDR3 sequences, 7.5% to 10% being singletons. The sample in question was whole blood, obtained in connection with sensitization to the hapten diphenylcyclopropenone (DPC). This TCR came from a woman in her forties or fifties with alopecia areata. Some clones in this sample may be carry-over from other donors' samples.

In nucleotides, the CDR3 is TGTGCCAGCACTCCACGGAGGGGGCTAGAGGGGACCCAGTACTTC. It is translated as CASTPRRGLEGTQYF. V is TRBV28 and J is TRBJ2-5, with D possibly TRBD1 on 7 matching bases. The CDR3 length is 15 residues. V shed 7 bases and J shed 7 bases, with 22 bases lying between them. The germline V gene has CDR1 MDHEN and CDR2 SYDVKM. The whole variable domain, remainder taken from reference TRBV28 and TRBJ2-5, is DVKVTQSSRYLVKRTGEKVFLECVQDMDHENMFWYRQDPGLGLRLIYFSYDVKMKEKGDIPEGYSVSREKKERFSLILESASTNQTSMYLCASTPRRGLEGTQYFGPGTRLLVL.